This TCR beta chain was documented in a study of T cell responses to AZD1222 COVID-19 vaccine. General study findings and limits: A mostly white British donor set with more females was recruited, and clonal diversity was possibly underestimated.

Concerning this clone: Its matching antigen is unknown.

V dropped 7 bases and J dropped 2 bases, with 12 bases sitting between them. The CDR3 runs to 14 residues. Germline CDR1 reads MNHEY; CDR2 reads SVGAGI. Generated by immunoSEQ multiplex PCR, the TCRdb table keeps only in-frame clones and is missing some. This sample has about 180,000 clones, with roughly nine tenths found just once. The specimen was peripheral blood, collected on day 0 of AZD1222 vaccination. The rearrangement links TRBV6-5 to TRBJ2-1; D is possibly TRBD1 or TRBD2 (6 bases each). The receptor was isolated from an adult in good health. DNA of the CDR3: TGTGCCAGCAACCGGGGGCCACCCTACAATGAGCAGTTCTTC. This sequence encodes CASNRGPPYNEQFF.